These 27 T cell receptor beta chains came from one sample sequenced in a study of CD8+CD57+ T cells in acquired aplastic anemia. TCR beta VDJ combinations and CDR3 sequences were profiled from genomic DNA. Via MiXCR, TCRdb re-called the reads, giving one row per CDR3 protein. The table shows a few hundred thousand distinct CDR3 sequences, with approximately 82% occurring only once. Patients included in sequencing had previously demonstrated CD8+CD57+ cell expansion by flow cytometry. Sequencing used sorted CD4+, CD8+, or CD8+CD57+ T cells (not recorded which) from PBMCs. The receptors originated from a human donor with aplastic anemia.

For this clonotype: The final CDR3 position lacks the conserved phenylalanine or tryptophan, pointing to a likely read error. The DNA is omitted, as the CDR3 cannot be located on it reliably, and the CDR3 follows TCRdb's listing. The CDR3 sequence is CASGGAGAIQYFV. The chain employs TRBV9 and TRBJ2-3; the DNA was not compared with TRBD1, the D call given in the table. Counting both end residues, the CDR3 totals 13 amino acids. Looked up from germline, CDR1 is SGDLS and CDR2 is YYNGEE.

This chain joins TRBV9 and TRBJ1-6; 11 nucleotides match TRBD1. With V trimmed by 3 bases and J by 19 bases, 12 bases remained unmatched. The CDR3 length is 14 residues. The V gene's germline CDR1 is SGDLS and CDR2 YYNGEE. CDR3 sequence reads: CASSDGTGGRAQHF. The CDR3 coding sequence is TGTGCCAGCAGCGACGGGACAGGGGGAAGGGCCCAGCACTTT.

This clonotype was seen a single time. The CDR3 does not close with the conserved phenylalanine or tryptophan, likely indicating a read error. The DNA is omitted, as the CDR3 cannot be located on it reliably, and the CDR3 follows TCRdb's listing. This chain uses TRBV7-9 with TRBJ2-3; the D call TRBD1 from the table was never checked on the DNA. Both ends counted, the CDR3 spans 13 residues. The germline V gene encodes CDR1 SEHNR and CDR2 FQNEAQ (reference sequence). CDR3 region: CASSWDRGATDTH.

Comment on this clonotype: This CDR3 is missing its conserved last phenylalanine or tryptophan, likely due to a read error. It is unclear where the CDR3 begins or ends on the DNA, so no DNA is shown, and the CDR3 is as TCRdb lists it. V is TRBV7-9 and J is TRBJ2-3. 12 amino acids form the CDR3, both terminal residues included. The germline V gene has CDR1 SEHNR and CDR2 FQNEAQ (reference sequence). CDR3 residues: CASSVGSDTQYI.

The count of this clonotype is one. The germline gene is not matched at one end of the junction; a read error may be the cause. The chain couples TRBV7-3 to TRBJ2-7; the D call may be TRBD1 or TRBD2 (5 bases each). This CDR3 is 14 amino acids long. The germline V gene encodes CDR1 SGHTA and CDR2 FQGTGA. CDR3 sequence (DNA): TGTGCCACCAGCGGTCGGGGCCTGGCCAACAAGCAGTATTTC. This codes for CATSGRGLANKQYF.

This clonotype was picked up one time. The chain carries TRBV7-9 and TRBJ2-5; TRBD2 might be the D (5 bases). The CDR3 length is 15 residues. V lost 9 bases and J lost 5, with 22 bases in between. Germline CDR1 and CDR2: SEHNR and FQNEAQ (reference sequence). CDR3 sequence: CARSATRTWRETQYF. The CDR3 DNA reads TGTGCCAGAAGTGCGACCAGGACTTGGCGGGAGACCCAGTACTTC.

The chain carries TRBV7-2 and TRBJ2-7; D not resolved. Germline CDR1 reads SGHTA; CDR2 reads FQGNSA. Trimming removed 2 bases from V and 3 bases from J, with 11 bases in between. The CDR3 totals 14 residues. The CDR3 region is CASSLNHQFYEQYV. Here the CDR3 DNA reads TGTGCCAGCAGCTTAAACCATCAATTCTACGAGCAGTACGTC.

CDR3 protein: CASSLAGGPDYDYF. CDR3 nucleotide sequence: TGTGCCAGCAGCTTGGCAGGGGGCCCCGACTATGACTATTTT. The rearrangement joins TRBV7-2 to TRBJ2-3, with 8 nucleotides matching TRBD1. The germline V gene has CDR1 SGHTA and CDR2 FQGNSA. The CDR3 consists of 14 residues. V shed 3 bases and J 15 bases; nucleotides not matched to a gene: 14. The variable domain in full, completed from reference TRBV7-2 and TRBJ2-3, reads GAGVSQSPSNKVTEKGKDVELRCDPISGHTALYWYRQSLGQGLEFLIYFQGNSAPDKSGLPSDRFSAERTGGSVSTLTIQRTQQEDSAVYLCASSLAGGPDYDYFGPGTRLTVL.

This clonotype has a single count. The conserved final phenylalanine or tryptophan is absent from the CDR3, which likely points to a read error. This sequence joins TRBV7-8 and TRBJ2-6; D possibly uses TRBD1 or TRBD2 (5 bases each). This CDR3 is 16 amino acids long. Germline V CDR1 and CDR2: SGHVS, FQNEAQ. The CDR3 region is CASSLDGSDGANALTD. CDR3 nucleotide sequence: TGTGCCAGCAGCTTAGATGGAAGCGACGGGGCCAACGCCCTGACTGAC.

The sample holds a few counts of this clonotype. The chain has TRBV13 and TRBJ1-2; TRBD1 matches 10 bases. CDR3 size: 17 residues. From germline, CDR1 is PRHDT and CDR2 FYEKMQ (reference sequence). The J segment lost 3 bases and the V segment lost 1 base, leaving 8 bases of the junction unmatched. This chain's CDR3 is CASSLDRDRGLDYGYTF. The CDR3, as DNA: TGTGCCAGCAGCTTAGACCGGGACAGGGGCTTGGACTATGGCTACACCTTC. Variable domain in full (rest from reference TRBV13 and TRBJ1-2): AAGVIQSPRHLIKEKRETATLKCYPIPRHDTVYWYQQGPGQDPQFLISFYEKMQSDKGSIPDRFSAQQFSDYHSELNMSSLELGDSALYFCASSLDRDRGLDYGYTFGSGTRLTVV.

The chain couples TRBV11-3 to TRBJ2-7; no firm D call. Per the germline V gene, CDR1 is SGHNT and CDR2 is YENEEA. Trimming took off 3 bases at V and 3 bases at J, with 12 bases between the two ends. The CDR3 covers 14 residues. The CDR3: CASSFDLTNYEQYF. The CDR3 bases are TGTGCCAGCAGCTTCGATCTGACAAACTACGAGCAGTACTTC. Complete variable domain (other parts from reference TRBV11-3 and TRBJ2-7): EAGVVQSPRYKIIEKKQPVAFWCNPISGHNTLYWYLQNLGQGPELLIRYENEEAVDDSQLPKDRFSAERLKGVDSTLKIQPAELGDSAVYLCASSFDLTNYEQYFGPGTRLTVT.

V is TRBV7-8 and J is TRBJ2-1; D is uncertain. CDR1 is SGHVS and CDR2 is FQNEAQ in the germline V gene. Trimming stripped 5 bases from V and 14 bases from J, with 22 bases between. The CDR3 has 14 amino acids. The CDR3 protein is CASSLDLRPNEEFF. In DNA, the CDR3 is TGTGCCAGCAGCCTAGATTTGAGGCCTAATGAAGAGTTCTTC. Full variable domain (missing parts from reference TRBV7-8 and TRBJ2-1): GAGVSQSPRYKVAKRGQDVALRCDPISGHVSLFWYQQALGQGPEFLTYFQNEAQLDKSGLPSDRFFAERPEGSVSTLKIQRTQQEDSAVYLCASSLDLRPNEEFFGPGTRLTVL.

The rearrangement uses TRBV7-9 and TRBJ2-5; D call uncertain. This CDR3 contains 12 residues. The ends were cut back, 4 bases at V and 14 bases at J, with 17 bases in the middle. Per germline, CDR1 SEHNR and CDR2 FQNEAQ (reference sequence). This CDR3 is CASSSTAGTDYF. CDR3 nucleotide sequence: TGTGCCAGCAGCTCTACAGCCGGTACCGATTACTTC.

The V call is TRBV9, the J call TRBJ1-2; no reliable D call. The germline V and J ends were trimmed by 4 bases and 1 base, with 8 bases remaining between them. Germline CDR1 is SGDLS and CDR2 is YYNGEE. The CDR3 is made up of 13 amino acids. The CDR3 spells CASSLDFNYGYTF. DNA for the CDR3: TGTGCCAGCAGCTTAGATTTTAACTATGGCTACACCTTC.

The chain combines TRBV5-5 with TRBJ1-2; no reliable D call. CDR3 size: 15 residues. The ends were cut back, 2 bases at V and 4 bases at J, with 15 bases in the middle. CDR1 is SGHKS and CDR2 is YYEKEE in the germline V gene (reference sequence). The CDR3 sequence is CASSLNVGVLYGYTF. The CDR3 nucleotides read TGTGCCAGCAGCTTAAATGTCGGAGTCCTCTATGGCTACACCTTC. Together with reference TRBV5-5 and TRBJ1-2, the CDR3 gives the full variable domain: DAGVTQSPTHLIKTRGQQVTLRCSPISGHKSVSWYQQVLGQGPQFIFQYYEKEERGRGNFPDRFSARQFPNYSSELNVNALLLGDSALYLCASSLNVGVLYGYTFGSGTRLTVV.

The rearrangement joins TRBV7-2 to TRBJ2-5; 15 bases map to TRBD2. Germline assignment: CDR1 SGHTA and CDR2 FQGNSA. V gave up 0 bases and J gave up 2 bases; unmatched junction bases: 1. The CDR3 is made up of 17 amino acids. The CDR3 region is CASSLAGLAGGQETQYF. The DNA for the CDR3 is TGTGCCAGCAGCTTAGCCGGACTAGCGGGGGGGCAAGAGACCCAGTACTTC. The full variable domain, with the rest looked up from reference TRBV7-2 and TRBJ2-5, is GAGVSQSPSNKVTEKGKDVELRCDPISGHTALYWYRQSLGQGLEFLIYFQGNSAPDKSGLPSDRFSAERTGGSVSTLTIQRTQQEDSAVYLCASSLAGLAGGQETQYFGPGTRLLVL.

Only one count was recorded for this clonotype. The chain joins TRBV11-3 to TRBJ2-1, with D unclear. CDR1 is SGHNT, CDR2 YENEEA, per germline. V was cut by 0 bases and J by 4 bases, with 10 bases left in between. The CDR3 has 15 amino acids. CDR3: CASSLEIGIYNEQFF. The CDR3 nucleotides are TGTGCCAGCAGCTTAGAGATCGGAATATACAATGAGCAGTTCTTC.

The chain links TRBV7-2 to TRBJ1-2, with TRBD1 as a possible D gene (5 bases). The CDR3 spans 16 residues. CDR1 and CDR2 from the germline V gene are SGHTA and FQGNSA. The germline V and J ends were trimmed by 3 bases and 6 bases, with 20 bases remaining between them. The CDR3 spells CASSLDRDGPVHGYTF. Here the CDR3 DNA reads TGTGCCAGCAGCTTGGATCGGGACGGGCCCGTCCATGGCTACACCTTC.

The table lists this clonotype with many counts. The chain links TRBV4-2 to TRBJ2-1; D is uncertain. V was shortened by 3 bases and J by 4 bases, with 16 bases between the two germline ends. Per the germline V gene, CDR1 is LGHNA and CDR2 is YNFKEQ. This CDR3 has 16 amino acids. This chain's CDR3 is CASSHLAKEIYNEQFF. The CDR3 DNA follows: TGTGCCAGCAGCCATCTCGCGAAAGAGATTTACAATGAGCAGTTCTTC.

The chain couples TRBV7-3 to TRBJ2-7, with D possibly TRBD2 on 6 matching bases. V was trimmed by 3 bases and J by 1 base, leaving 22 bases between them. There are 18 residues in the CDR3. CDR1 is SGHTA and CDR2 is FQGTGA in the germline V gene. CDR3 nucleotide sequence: TGTGCCAGCAGCTTTCCGACGGGCGGGAACTCCCTTTCCTACGAGCAGTACGTC. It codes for CASSFPTGGNSLSYEQYV.

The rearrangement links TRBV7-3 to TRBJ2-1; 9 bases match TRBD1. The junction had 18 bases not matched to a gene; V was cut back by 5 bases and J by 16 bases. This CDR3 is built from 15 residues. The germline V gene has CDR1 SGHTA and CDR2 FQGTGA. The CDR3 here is CASSQGQGGSPLHFF. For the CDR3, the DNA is TGTGCCAGCAGCCAGGGACAGGGAGGTTCACCCCTCCACTTCTTC.

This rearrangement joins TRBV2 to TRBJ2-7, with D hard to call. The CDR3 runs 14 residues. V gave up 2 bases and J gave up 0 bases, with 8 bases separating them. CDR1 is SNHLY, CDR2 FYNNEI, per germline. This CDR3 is CASSELGSSYEQYF. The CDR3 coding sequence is TGTGCCAGCAGTGAATTAGGCAGCTCCTACGAGCAGTACTTC.

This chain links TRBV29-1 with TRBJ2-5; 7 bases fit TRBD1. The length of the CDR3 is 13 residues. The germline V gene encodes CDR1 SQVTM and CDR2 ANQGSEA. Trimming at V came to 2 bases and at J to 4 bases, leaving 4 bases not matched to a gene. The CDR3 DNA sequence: TGCAGCGTTGAAAAGACAGGGCCAGAGACCCAGTACTTC. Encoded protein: CSVEKTGPETQYF.

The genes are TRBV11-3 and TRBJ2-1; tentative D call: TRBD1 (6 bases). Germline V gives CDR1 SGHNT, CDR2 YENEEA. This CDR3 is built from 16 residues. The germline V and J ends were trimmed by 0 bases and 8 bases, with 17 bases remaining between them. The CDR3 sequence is CASSLEISRGSDEQFF. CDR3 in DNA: TGTGCCAGCAGCTTAGAAATCAGTAGGGGGAGCGATGAGCAGTTCTTC.

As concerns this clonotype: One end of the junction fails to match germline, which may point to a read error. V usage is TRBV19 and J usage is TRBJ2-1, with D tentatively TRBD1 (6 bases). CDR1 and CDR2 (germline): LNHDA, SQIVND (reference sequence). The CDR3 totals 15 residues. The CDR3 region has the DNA TGTGCCAGTAGTATCGCGGAACGGGACACTGAAGCTTTCTTTTTC. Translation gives CASSIAERDTEAFFF. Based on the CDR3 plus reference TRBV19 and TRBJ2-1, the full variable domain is DGGITQSPKYLFRKEGQNVTLSCEQNLNHDAMYWYRQDPGQGLRLIYYSQIVNDFQKGDIAEGYSVSREKKESFPLTVTSAQKNPTAFYLCASSIAERDTEAFFFGPGTRLTVL.

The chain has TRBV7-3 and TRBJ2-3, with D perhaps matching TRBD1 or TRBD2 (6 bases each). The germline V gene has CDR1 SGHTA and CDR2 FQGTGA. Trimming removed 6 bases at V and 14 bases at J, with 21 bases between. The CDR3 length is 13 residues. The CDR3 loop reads CASRDGGSATTYF. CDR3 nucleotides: TGTGCCAGCAGGGACGGGGGCAGTGCTACGACGTATTTT.

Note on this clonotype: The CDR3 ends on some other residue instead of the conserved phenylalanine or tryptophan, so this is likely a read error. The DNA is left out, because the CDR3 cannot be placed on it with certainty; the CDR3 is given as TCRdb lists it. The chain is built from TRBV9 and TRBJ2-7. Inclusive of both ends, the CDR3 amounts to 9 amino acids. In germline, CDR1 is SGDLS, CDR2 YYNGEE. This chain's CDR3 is CASREEQNS.